Detailed here is one T cell receptor (beta chain). Authors' data handling: Estimates of nucleated cell counts were drawn from the amplification of reference gene primers. The protocol was immunoSEQ multiplex PCR, while the TCRdb copy is restricted to in-frame clones and leaves out a portion. That table furnishes V, J and clone size, whereas the DNA furnished D and trimming. The sample contains approximately 100,000 clones, almost 85% of which appear only once. This sample is part of a study of blood T cell repertoires in COVID-19. Turning to the study itself: The United States, Italy and Spain were the sources of the acute and convalescent COVID-19 samples. From T cells, B-cell-depleted T cells, or PBMCs came the material, which was cDNA or gDNA.

The CDR3 loop spans 15 amino acids. Looked up from germline, CDR1 is LNHDA and CDR2 is SQIVND (reference sequence). V gave up 6 bases and J gave up 7 bases; unmatched junction bases: 9. The J gene is TRBJ1-2, the V gene TRBV19, with 12 bases that match TRBD1. Specimen: peripheral blood. The sequence was obtained from a man aged 65 to 85 with acute or convalescent COVID-19. CDR3 nucleotides: TGTGCCAGTAGCAGGGACAGGGGGCCTCAAGGTGGCTACACCTTC. This encodes CASSRDRGPQGGYTF.